The 11 T cell receptor beta chains in this list originate from one sample, sequenced in a study of cytomegalovirus exposure and HLA in healthy donors. With 60 Vbeta and 13 Jbeta primers, the PCR was carried out. TCRdb's copy holds only in-frame clones and misses some; the assay was immunoSEQ multiplex PCR. Among about 200,000 clones listed, more than 70% were seen once. Input material: PBMCs. The receptors originated from a man between 35 and 55 years old in good health and CMV-seropositive.

V usage is TRBV18 and J usage is TRBJ2-7; the D gene is possibly TRBD2 (5 bases). Trimming removed 1 base from V and 1 base from J, with 11 bases in between. Germline V gene data show CDR1 as KGHSH and CDR2 as LQKENI. The CDR3 is 15 amino acids. The CDR3 region has the DNA TGTGCCAGCTCACCACAGTCGGGGTATTCCTACGAGCAGTACTTC. This codes for CASSPQSGYSYEQYF.

The chain recombines TRBV6-5 with TRBJ2-5; TRBD2 agrees at 7 bases. Judging by the DNA end, TRBJ2-7 fits better; the J call may be wrong. Germline V gene data show CDR1 as MNHEY and CDR2 as SVGAGI. This CDR3 is built from 13 residues. The CDR3 here is CASTGRESDEQYF. DNA for the CDR3: TGTGCCAGCACTGGGCGGGAGTCAGACGAGCAGTACTTC.

The DNA for the CDR3 is TGTGCAACGGGACAGGGGGGCACTGAAGCTTTCTTT. Translated, it gives CATGQGGTEAFF. The chain couples TRBV19 to TRBJ1-1; 11 nucleotides match TRBD1. CDR1 and CDR2 from the germline V gene are LNHDA and SQIVND (reference sequence). The length of the CDR3 is 12 residues.

The chain recombines TRBV6-4 with TRBJ1-1; 8 bases match TRBD1. The germline gives CDR1 MRHNA, CDR2 SNTAGT. This CDR3 is 14 amino acids long. The J segment lost 1 base and the V segment lost 7 bases, leaving 5 bases of the junction unmatched. This CDR3 is CASKSDRGNTEAFF. The CDR3 DNA is TGTGCCAGCAAGAGCGACAGGGGGAACACTGAAGCTTTCTTT.

Remarks on this clone: In the same sample, other DNA sequences code for this CDR3. V gene TRBV28 combines with J gene TRBJ1-5; D ambiguous. In germline, CDR1 is MDHEN, CDR2 SYDVKM. This CDR3 has 12 amino acids. The V gene lost 8 bases and the J gene lost 2 bases, with 7 bases spanning the gap. CDR3 DNA: TGTGCCAGCTACACAGGCAATCAGCCCCAGCATTTT. This encodes CASYTGNQPQHF. The whole variable domain, remainder taken from reference TRBV28 and TRBJ1-5, is DVKVTQSSRYLVKRTGEKVFLECVQDMDHENMFWYRQDPGLGLRLIYFSYDVKMKEKGDIPEGYSVSREKKERFSLILESASTNQTSMYLCASYTGNQPQHFGDGTRLSIL.

The rearrangement joins TRBV19 to TRBJ1-1; 7 bases match TRBD1. Germline lookup yields CDR1 LNHDA and CDR2 SQIVND (reference sequence). The trim removed 7 bases at V and 6 bases at J, leaving 14 bases unmatched. The CDR3 has 15 amino acids. The CDR3 is CASTPWVGTAPEAFF. In DNA form, the CDR3 reads TGTGCCAGTACCCCATGGGTGGGGACAGCCCCTGAAGCTTTCTTT.

This clone was found once. The chain is built from TRBV7-2 and TRBJ1-4; 7 bases match TRBD1. Germline trimming cut 5 bases from V and 5 bases from J; bases unmatched to any gene: 8. The CDR3 has 15 residues. Germline CDR1 and CDR2: SGHTA and FQGNSA. Here the CDR3 reads CASSPQGQTNEKLFF. The CDR3 DNA is TGTGCCAGCAGCCCGCAGGGACAGACGAATGAAAAACTGTTTTTT.

The V call is TRBV6-1, the J call TRBJ2-3; TRBD2 matches 7 bases. The CDR3 has 14 residues. CDR1 is MNHNS and CDR2 is SASEGT in the germline V gene. V lost 9 bases and J lost 2; bases outside the gene matches: 8. CDR3: CASLRLALTDTQYF. The CDR3 bases are TGTGCCAGTCTTCGACTAGCCCTCACAGATACGCAGTATTTT.

The chain uses TRBV5-1 and TRBJ1-1; TRBD1 is a possible D gene (6 bases). V was pared by 0 bases and J by 6 bases, with 12 bases between. CDR3 length equals 14 residues. Per germline, CDR1 SGHRS and CDR2 YFSETQ. In DNA form, the CDR3 reads TGCGCCAGCAGCTTGGACAGGGTTTATGCTGAAGCTTTCTTT. Encoded protein: CASSLDRVYAEAFF. Full variable domain (rest looked up from reference TRBV5-1 and TRBJ1-1): KAGVTQTPRYLIKTRGQQVTLSCSPISGHRSVSWYQQTPGQGLQFLFEYFSETQRNKGNFPGRFSGRQFSNSRSEMNVSTLELGDSALYLCASSLDRVYAEAFFGQGTRLTVV.

The chain couples TRBV29-1 to TRBJ1-2; possible D gene TRBD1, 6 bases. V lost 6 bases and J 4 bases, leaving 12 bases between the germline ends. CDR3 length: 12 residues. Germline lookup yields CDR1 SQVTM and CDR2 ANQGSEA. CDR3: CSVETGFYGYTF. Here the CDR3 DNA reads TGCAGCGTAGAGACAGGATTCTATGGCTACACCTTC.

The chain carries TRBV11-2 and TRBJ1-4; D possibly corresponds to TRBD1 (6 bases). Germline CDR1 and CDR2: SGHAT and FQNNGV. V was clipped by 3 bases and J by 0 bases, with 14 bases between them. The CDR3 totals 17 residues. This chain's CDR3 is CASSLFQGSATNEKLFF. In DNA, the CDR3 is TGTGCCAGCAGCTTGTTTCAGGGGAGCGCAACTAATGAAAAACTGTTTTTT.